The 29 T cell receptor beta chains below were found in one sample sequenced in a study of T-cell reconstitution after alpha-beta-depleted transplantation in children. Construction of the TCRbeta library involved unique molecular identifiers. TCRdb redid the calling of the PCR reads with MiXCR, one entry per CDR3 protein. The table shows a few hundred thousand distinct CDR3 sequences, with 25% to 30% occurring only once. This specimen was PBMCs, taken before TCRalphabeta/CD19-depleted stem cell transplant. The receptors come from a boy under three years old with Wiskott-Aldrich syndrome, due to receive a stem cell transplant.

This clonotype showed up just a few times. This chain links TRBV21-1 with TRBJ1-5; TRBD1 is the table's D call, not checked against the DNA. TRBV21-1 is recorded as a pseudogene. The length of the CDR3 is 15 residues. As DNA, the CDR3 is TGTGCCAGCATCGTACAGGGGGGGGACAATCAGCCCCAGCATTTT. This translates into CASIVQGGDNQPQHF.

This clonotype occurred a few times. In DNA, the CDR3 is TGCGCCAGCAGCTTGTTAGCGGGCAGAGACAATGAGCAGTTCTTC. The encoded protein is CASSLLAGRDNEQFF. The chain joins TRBV5-1 to TRBJ2-1, with TRBD2 matching 7 bases. Looked up from germline, CDR1 is SGHRS and CDR2 is YFSETQ. CDR3 length: 15 residues. Trimming at V came to 1 base and at J to 5 bases, leaving 6 bases not matched to a gene. Supplemented by reference TRBV5-1 and TRBJ2-1, the full variable domain reads KAGVTQTPRYLIKTRGQQVTLSCSPISGHRSVSWYQQTPGQGLQFLFEYFSETQRNKGNFPGRFSGRQFSNSRSEMNVSTLELGDSALYLCASSLLAGRDNEQFFGPGTRLTVL.

The chain carries TRBV10-3 and TRBJ2-1, with D maybe TRBD1 (6 bases). The ends were cut back, 11 bases at V and 4 bases at J, with 15 bases in the middle. The CDR3 is 13 amino acids. Germline CDR1 is ENHRY and CDR2 is SYGVKD. The CDR3 spells CAVTGSLYNEQFF. DNA of the CDR3: TGTGCCGTAACAGGGTCCCTTTACAATGAGCAGTTCTTC.

As concerns this clonotype: A junction boundary mismatches the germline segment, possibly from a read error. The chain uses TRBV28 and TRBJ2-1, with TRBD2 identical over 12 bases. Looked up from germline, CDR1 is MDHEN and CDR2 is SYDVKM. This CDR3 comprises 16 residues. The CDR3 DNA follows: TGTGCCAGCACTAACGGACTAGCGGGACTCTACGATGAGCAGTTCTTC. This encodes CASTNGLAGLYDEQFF.

The J gene is TRBJ1-6, the V gene TRBV2, with 8 bases identical to TRBD1. Germline V lookup: CDR1 SNHLY, CDR2 FYNNEI. Germline trimming cut 7 bases from V and 7 bases from J; bases unmatched to any gene: 6. This CDR3 has 14 residues. CDR3: CASNQDRANSPLHF. CDR3 bases: TGTGCCAGCAACCAGGACAGGGCAAATTCACCCCTCCACTTT.

The rearrangement links TRBV5-1 to TRBJ2-2; 8 bases line up with TRBD1. J gave up 7 bases and V 3 bases, and 8 bases lay outside the gene matches. The CDR3 extends over 15 amino acids. Germline CDR1 reads SGHRS; CDR2 reads YFSETQ. The CDR3 region has the DNA TGCGCCAGCAGCTCAAATCAGGGGGCTGTCGGGGAGCTGTTTTTT. It is translated as CASSSNQGAVGELFF.

The gene calls are TRBV5-1 and TRBJ2-2; D unresolved. V was pared by 7 bases and J by 0 bases, with 13 bases between. There are 15 residues in the CDR3. Germline assignment: CDR1 SGHRS and CDR2 YFSETQ. The chain's CDR3 is CASGPWRTNTGELFF. The CDR3 bases are TGCGCCAGCGGCCCGTGGCGGACGAACACCGGGGAGCTGTTTTTT. Variable domain in full (rest from reference TRBV5-1 and TRBJ2-2): KAGVTQTPRYLIKTRGQQVTLSCSPISGHRSVSWYQQTPGQGLQFLFEYFSETQRNKGNFPGRFSGRQFSNSRSEMNVSTLELGDSALYLCASGPWRTNTGELFFGEGSRLTVL.

The chain employs TRBV20-1 and TRBJ2-7, with unresolved D. Germline loops: CDR1 DFQATT, CDR2 SNEGSKA (reference sequence). Trimming took 0 bases from V and 0 from J, leaving 12 bases between them. This CDR3 has 15 amino acids. CDR3 coding DNA: TGCAGTGCTAGAGATCGGGCTAGTTTCTCCTACGAGCAGTACTTC. This codes for CSARDRASFSYEQYF.

The V gene is TRBV11-1, the J gene TRBJ2-1; a weak D match, TRBD2 (6 bases). Germline CDR1 reads SGHAT; CDR2 reads FQDESV (reference sequence). CDR3 size: 18 residues. Trimming stripped 4 bases from V and 1 base from J, with 20 bases between. CDR3 sequence reads: CASSSPSSPGESYNEQFF. DNA for the CDR3: TGTGCCAGCAGCTCCCCTAGCTCCCCGGGGGAGTCCTACAATGAGCAGTTCTTC. Based on the CDR3 plus reference TRBV11-1 and TRBJ2-1, the full variable domain is EAEVAQSPRYKITEKSQAVAFWCDPISGHATLYWYRQILGQGPELLVQFQDESVVDDSQLPKDRFSAERLKGVDSTLKIQPAELGDSAMYLCASSSPSSPGESYNEQFFGPGTRLTVL.

This chain joins TRBV12-3 or TRBV12-4 and TRBJ2-7, with D unclear. The V end lost 5 bases, the J end lost 6 bases, and 17 bases lay between the germline ends. This CDR3 has 14 residues. The CDR3 region is CASSLGLGYSEQYF. The CDR3 DNA is TGTGCCAGCAGTCTGGGTTTGGGGTACTCCGAGCAGTACTTC.

This clonotype was seen a few times. The J gene is TRBJ2-7, the V gene TRBV13; 14 nucleotides align to TRBD2. V lost 0 bases, J lost 5 bases, and 9 bases stayed unmatched. This CDR3 region has 18 residues. Germline V gene lookup returns CDR1 PRHDT and CDR2 FYEKMQ (reference sequence). The CDR3 bases are TGTGCCAGCAGCTTAGGTAGAATAGGACTAGCGGGAGGAAACGAGCAGTACTTC. It is translated as CASSLGRIGLAGGNEQYF.

This clonotype has just a few counts. The rearrangement links TRBV12-3 or TRBV12-4 to TRBJ2-3; D unclear. V shed 5 bases and J shed 9 bases, with 12 bases lying between them. This CDR3 spans 12 amino acids. The CDR3 DNA sequence: TGTGCCAGCAGTCGCCCACCCGGCACGCAGTATTTT. As protein: CASSRPPGTQYF.

The chain employs TRBV7-2 and TRBJ2-2, with 10 bases matching TRBD2. The CDR3 is 17 amino acids. Germline-derived CDR1 and CDR2 are SGHTA and FQGNSA. With V trimmed by 1 base and J by 4 bases, 6 bases remained unmatched. For the CDR3, the DNA is TGTGCCAGCAGCTTAGGCCCTAGCGGGAGTGGCACCGGGGAGCTGTTTTTT. This encodes CASSLGPSGSGTGELFF.

The rearrangement uses TRBV27 and TRBJ2-7; D gene uncertain. The length of the CDR3 is 13 residues. V shed 6 bases and J shed 5 bases, with 14 bases lying between them. The germline V gene has CDR1 MNHEY and CDR2 SMNVEV (reference sequence). CDR3 coding DNA: TGTGCCAGCAGCCTGGAAAGATTACACGAGCAGTACTTC. This gives the protein CASSLERLHEQYF.

V gene TRBV10-3 combines with J gene TRBJ2-7; 8 nucleotides match TRBD2. CDR1 is ENHRY, CDR2 SYGVKD, per germline. The V segment lost 2 bases and the J segment 5 bases; nucleotides outside the gene matches: 8. The CDR3 is 15 amino acids. CDR3 sequence: CAISERRAGGNEQYF. Written as DNA, the CDR3 is TGTGCCATCAGTGAGAGGCGGGCGGGAGGAAACGAGCAGTACTTC.

Only a few counts were recorded for this clonotype. The V and J genes are TRBV6-1 and TRBJ1-1; D may be TRBD1 (6 bases). The CDR3 spans 15 residues. V lost 6 bases and J 6 bases, leaving 20 bases between the germline ends. Germline V gene sequence: CDR1 MNHNS, CDR2 SASEGT. Written as DNA, the CDR3 is TGTGCCAGCAGACCCCGCGGACAGCCTGGCGCTGAAGCTTTCTTT. Protein sequence: CASRPRGQPGAEAFF.

CDR3 region: CASSLMAAFYGYTF. The CDR3 nucleotides read TGTGCCAGCAGTTTAATGGCGGCATTCTATGGCTACACCTTC. The chain uses TRBV12-3 or TRBV12-4 and TRBJ1-2; no reliable D call. CDR3 length equals 14 residues. V lost 2 bases, J lost 4 bases, and 11 bases lay in between.

This clonotype was seen more than once but under ten times. The chain has TRBV28 and TRBJ2-1, with D maybe TRBD2 (5 bases). This CDR3 spans 15 amino acids. In germline, CDR1 is MDHEN, CDR2 SYDVKM. Trimming took off 7 bases at V and 4 bases at J, with 17 bases between the two ends. The CDR3 region is CASTQTRGFYNEQFF. CDR3 in DNA: TGTGCCAGCACCCAGACACGGGGTTTTTACAATGAGCAGTTCTTC.

The CDR3 DNA reads TGCGCCAGCAGCACGGGACTAGCGGGAGGGCCAAACACAGATACGCAGTATTTT. It specifies CASSTGLAGGPNTDTQYF. The chain links TRBV5-1 to TRBJ2-3; TRBD2 aligns across 16 bases. J gave up 2 bases and V 4 bases, and 7 bases lay outside the gene matches. CDR1 and CDR2 (germline): SGHRS, YFSETQ. The CDR3 has 18 residues.

V is TRBV11-2 and J is TRBJ2-3; D may correspond to TRBD1 or TRBD2 (6 bases each). Per germline, CDR1 SGHAT and CDR2 FQNNGV. The ends were cut back, 3 bases at V and 2 bases at J, with 21 bases in the middle. This CDR3 comprises 18 residues. Here the CDR3 reads CASSLYRPTGGDTDTQYF. The CDR3, as DNA: TGTGCCAGCAGCTTGTATAGACCGACAGGAGGGGACACAGATACGCAGTATTTT.

This clonotype was observed a single time. This chain connects TRBV5-1 to TRBJ2-6; unclear D gene. The V gene's germline CDR1 is SGHRS and CDR2 YFSETQ. Trimming left V 0 bases short and J 0 bases short, with 7 bases between. This CDR3 comprises 16 residues. CDR3 in DNA: TGCGCCAGCAGCTTGGGCGGTGACTCTGGGGCCAACGTCCTGACTTTC. It yields the protein CASSLGGDSGANVLTF.

The gene calls are TRBV21-1 and TRBJ2-1; TRBD2, the table's D call, was not compared with the DNA. TRBV21-1 is labeled a pseudogene. There are 18 residues in the CDR3. CDR3 nucleotides: TGTGCCAGCAGCCTTCTTCAGCTCAGCGGGAGGAGGTACAATGAGCAGTTCTTC. Translating it yields CASSLLQLSGRRYNEQFF.

The V call is TRBV5-1, the J call TRBJ2-7; 9 bases map to TRBD1. This CDR3 is built from 18 residues. V was pared by 4 bases and J by 2 bases, with 16 bases of the junction left unmatched. Germline V CDR1 and CDR2: SGHRS, YFSETQ. CDR3 DNA sequence: TGCGCCAGCAGCCCCCGGGACAGGGCAGGGGGCTTCCCCTACGAGCAGTACTTC. Protein: CASSPRDRAGGFPYEQYF.

This clonotype was observed a single time. The rearrangement joins TRBV30 to TRBJ2-1; 10 bases agree with TRBD2. The CDR3 is made up of 14 amino acids. From germline, CDR1 is GTSNPN and CDR2 SVGIG (reference sequence). V shed 2 bases, J shed 9 bases, and the junction held 7 bases outside the gene matches. DNA of the CDR3: TGTGCCTGGAGTCGCCTAGCGGGAGCTGGTGAGCAGTTCTTC. Translation gives CAWSRLAGAGEQFF.

V gene TRBV20-1 combines with J gene TRBJ2-1; 11 bases align to TRBD2. This CDR3 has 18 amino acids. CDR1 and CDR2 from the germline V gene are DFQATT and SNEGSKA (reference sequence). The ends lost 1 base at V and 3 bases at J; junction bases unmatched: 11. The CDR3 reads CSARARVAGGPFYNEQFF. Written as DNA, the CDR3 is TGCAGTGCTAGAGCCAGGGTAGCGGGAGGGCCCTTCTACAATGAGCAGTTCTTC.

V usage is TRBV20-1 and J usage is TRBJ2-1, with TRBD2 matching 15 bases. J gave up 8 bases and V 6 bases, and 14 bases lay outside the gene matches. There are 17 residues in the CDR3. Germline V lookup: CDR1 DFQATT, CDR2 SNEGSKA (reference sequence). CDR3 DNA: TGCAGTGCCTTGGGACTAGCGGGAGGAGCGGCAGGGCATGAGCAGTTCTTC. Translation: CSALGLAGGAAGHEQFF.

Only a few counts were recorded for this clonotype. The chain links TRBV27 to TRBJ2-7; D is unclear. This CDR3 contains 15 residues. Germline assignment: CDR1 MNHEY and CDR2 SMNVEV (reference sequence). Trimming stripped 4 bases from V and 2 bases from J, with 15 bases between. In nucleotides, the CDR3 is TGTGCCAGCAGTTCTAGGGTGGCTAGAGCCTACGAGCAGTACTTC. Its translation is CASSSRVARAYEQYF.

V and J are TRBV6-9 and TRBJ2-1; 11 positions match TRBD2. Losses at the gene ends were 6 bases for V and 3 bases for J; bases not matched to a gene: 7. Germline values: CDR1 MNHGY, CDR2 SVAAGI. CDR3 length: 16 residues. The CDR3 DNA follows: TGTGCCAGCAGCCCTAGCGGGAGGACCATCTACAATGAGCAGTTCTTC. Encoded protein: CASSPSGRTIYNEQFF.

The chain couples TRBV28 to TRBJ2-1; D uncertain. Germline values: CDR1 MDHEN, CDR2 SYDVKM. This CDR3 comprises 12 residues. Trimming took off 5 bases at V and 16 bases at J, with 18 bases between the two ends. CDR3 sequence (DNA): TGTGCCAGCAGTGCGACCCGGGTTTTAAAATTCTTC. It translates to CASSATRVLKFF.